These 28 T cell receptor beta chains were all obtained from the same sample, sequenced in a study of response to subunit inactivated influenza vaccine. TCRdb itself ran the RT-PCR reads through MiXCR, one entry per CDR3 protein. The table has 500,000 to 600,000 distinct CDR3 sequences, approximately 12% seen once; the top ten hold 10%. This specimen consisted of PBMCs from blood, obtained on the day of vaccination. These receptors all come from a man in his forties or fifties who received an inactivated influenza vaccine.

Ten or more counts support this clonotype. The chain has TRBV12-3 or TRBV12-4 and TRBJ2-3; D possibly corresponds to TRBD1 (6 bases). Trimming took off 3 bases at V and 2 bases at J, with 12 bases between the two ends. The CDR3 consists of 15 residues. CDR3 DNA: TGTGCCAGCAGTTTTCTAAGGACAGTCACAGATACGCAGTATTTT. This translates into CASSFLRTVTDTQYF.

This clonotype turned up a few times. The chain has TRBV3-1 and TRBJ1-5; D gene uncertain. Germline values: CDR1 LGHDT, CDR2 YNNKEL (reference sequence). Trimming shortened V by 0 bases and J by 2 bases, and 14 bases separated the two germline ends. This CDR3 is 17 amino acids long. The CDR3 loop is CASSQESGNGGNQPQHF. The CDR3 DNA is TGTGCCAGCAGCCAAGAGTCCGGAAACGGGGGCAATCAGCCCCAGCATTTT. Full variable domain (outside the CDR3, taken from reference TRBV3-1 and TRBJ1-5): DTAVSQTPKYLVTQMGNDKSIKCEQNLGHDTMYWYKQDSKKFLKIMFSYNNKELIINETVPNRFSPKSPDKAHLNLHINSLELGDSAVYFCASSQESGNGGNQPQHFGDGTRLSIL.

This sequence joins TRBV10-3 and TRBJ1-6, with TRBD1 matching over 12 bases. J was trimmed by 11 bases and V by 3 bases; bases with no gene match: 5. This CDR3 spans 15 amino acids. Germline lookup yields CDR1 ENHRY and CDR2 SYGVKD. DNA of the CDR3: TGTGCCATCAGTGAAGGGGGACAGGGGGCCGCACCCCTCCACTTT. Encoded protein: CAISEGGQGAAPLHF.

This clonotype was recorded many times. V gene TRBV10-3 combines with J gene TRBJ2-6; unclear D gene. Germline CDR1 reads ENHRY; CDR2 reads SYGVKD. V dropped 4 bases and J dropped 0 bases, with 4 bases sitting between them. The length of the CDR3 is 14 residues. The CDR3 is CAISGHSGANVLTF. The CDR3, as DNA: TGTGCCATCAGTGGTCACTCTGGGGCCAACGTCCTGACTTTC.

This clonotype was seen a handful of times. V is TRBV3-1 and J is TRBJ2-2; D gene uncertain. The CDR3 extends over 13 amino acids. Germline V gene lookup returns CDR1 LGHDT and CDR2 YNNKEL (reference sequence). The V end lost 10 bases, the J end lost 5 bases, and 14 bases lay between the germline ends. CDR3 protein: CATQKMETGELFF. The CDR3 DNA follows: TGTGCCACACAGAAGATGGAAACCGGGGAGCTGTTTTTT.

This clonotype has ten or more counts. The genes are TRBV28 and TRBJ1-1; a weak D match, TRBD1 (5 bases). The ends were cut back, 3 bases at V and 8 bases at J, with 19 bases in the middle. This CDR3 comprises 15 residues. Germline V gene data show CDR1 as MDHEN and CDR2 as SYDVKM. CDR3: CASSFMLGLGTEAFF. CDR3 coding DNA: TGTGCCAGCAGTTTCATGCTGGGGCTAGGCACGGAAGCTTTCTTT.

This clonotype was observed at least ten times. The V gene is TRBV6-1, the J gene TRBJ1-4, with D maybe TRBD1 (6 bases). The germline gives CDR1 MNHNS, CDR2 SASEGT. The V end lost 2 bases, the J end lost 4 bases, and 14 bases lay between the germline ends. This CDR3 has 16 amino acids. The CDR3 DNA sequence: TGTGCCAGCAGTGAACCCCCACAGGGATATAATGAAAAACTGTTTTTT. It specifies CASSEPPQGYNEKLFF.

The count of this clonotype is one. The chain employs TRBV7-9 and TRBJ1-1; D is undetermined. Germline CDR1 and CDR2: SEHNR and FQNEAQ (reference sequence). Between the trimmed V and J ends, which lost 0 bases and 3 bases, there was a span of 5 bases. The CDR3 has 13 amino acids. CDR3 nucleotides: TGTGCCAGCAGCTTAGCACAGCACACTGAAGCTTTCTTT. Protein: CASSLAQHTEAFF.

This clonotype was seen many times. The V call is TRBV6-2 or TRBV6-3, the J call TRBJ2-1; 11 bases match TRBD2. Germline loops: CDR1 MNHEY, CDR2 SVGEGT. Trimming took 5 bases from V and 13 from J; bases not matched to a gene: 16. This CDR3 region has 16 residues. The CDR3 protein is CASSRTGTSGARDQFF. For the CDR3, the DNA is TGTGCCAGCAGTAGAACCGGGACTAGCGGAGCCCGGGACCAGTTCTTC.

This chain connects TRBV20-1 to TRBJ2-5; a possible D gene is TRBD1 (5 bases). The CDR3 runs 12 residues. The V gene's germline CDR1 is DFQATT and CDR2 SNEGSKA (reference sequence). With 4 bases removed from V and 0 bases from J, the gap between germline ends came to 6 bases. The CDR3 DNA reads as TGCAGTGCTACAGGGAACCAAGAGACCCAGTACTTC. It is translated as CSATGNQETQYF.

The CDR3 sequence: CSATQGAGKGYTF. The CDR3, as DNA: TGCAGTGCGACCCAGGGGGCGGGGAAAGGCTACACCTTC. This rearrangement joins TRBV20-1 to TRBJ1-2, with TRBD1 matching 8 bases. With 6 bases clipped from V and 8 bases from J, the junction kept 11 bases outside the gene matches. CDR3 length: 13 residues. Germline CDR1 and CDR2: DFQATT and SNEGSKA (reference sequence).

The V and J genes are TRBV21-1 and TRBJ2-7; the table calls TRBD1, which could not be checked here. TRBV21-1 is annotated as a pseudogene. CDR3 size: 15 residues. The CDR3 loop reads CASSTPGTGDGEQYF. DNA of the CDR3: TGTGCCAGCAGCACCCCCGGGACAGGGGATGGCGAGCAGTACTTC.

The chain couples TRBV9 to TRBJ1-2; no clear D gene. Trimming removed 5 bases at V and 1 base at J, with 15 bases between. The germline V gene has CDR1 SGDLS and CDR2 YYNGEE. The CDR3 has 15 amino acids. As DNA, the CDR3 is TGTGCCAGCAGGGGCAGGACTTTTGATAACTATGGCTACACCTTC. As protein: CASRGRTFDNYGYTF. Together with reference TRBV9 and TRBJ1-2, the CDR3 gives the full variable domain: DSGVTQTPKHLITATGQRVTLRCSPRSGDLSVYWYQQSLDQGLQFLIQYYNGEERAKGNILERFSAQQFPDLHSELNLSSLELGDSALYFCASRGRTFDNYGYTFGSGTRLTVV.

This CDR3 reads CASSASQGYGYTF. Written as DNA, the CDR3 is TGTGCCAGCAGCGCCTCACAGGGCTATGGCTACACCTTC. This chain connects TRBV11-2 to TRBJ1-2; possible D gene TRBD1, 6 bases. Trimming removed 5 bases at V and 4 bases at J, with 11 bases between. The length of the CDR3 is 13 residues. Germline V lookup: CDR1 SGHAT, CDR2 FQNNGV.

This clonotype appeared a few times. One end of the junction varies from germline; a read error may be responsible. V usage is TRBV20-1 and J usage is TRBJ1-1, with D unclear. CDR3 size: 13 residues. From germline, CDR1 is DFQATT and CDR2 SNEGSKA (reference sequence). The CDR3 region has the DNA TGCAGTGCCAGAGCCGGGCGGAACACTGAAGCTTTCTTT. It yields the protein CSARAGRNTEAFF.

The genes are TRBV7-9 and TRBJ1-3, with D tentatively TRBD1 (6 bases). Trimming stripped 1 base from V and 2 bases from J, with 9 bases between. From germline, CDR1 is SEHNR and CDR2 FQNEAQ (reference sequence). The CDR3 loop spans 15 amino acids. The CDR3 region is CASSLVTGPGNTIYF. The DNA for the CDR3 is TGTGCCAGCAGCTTAGTTACAGGGCCTGGAAACACCATATATTTT.

This clonotype has just a few counts. Here the CDR3 reads CASSLGRGSVSGANVLTF. CDR3 nucleotides: TGTGCCAGCAGTTTGGGCAGGGGATCGGTCTCTGGGGCCAACGTCCTGACTTTC. The chain combines TRBV12-3 or TRBV12-4 with TRBJ2-6; D perhaps matches TRBD1 (6 bases). The CDR3 extends over 18 amino acids. V dropped 3 bases and J dropped 0 bases, with 15 bases sitting between them.

This clonotype was counted many times. The rearrangement links TRBV29-1 to TRBJ2-7; D unclear. CDR3 length equals 12 residues. CDR1 and CDR2 (germline): SQVTM, ANQGSEA. Trimming shortened V by 3 bases and J by 4 bases, and 10 bases separated the two germline ends. The CDR3 loop is CSVEVQEYEQYF. The CDR3 DNA follows: TGCAGCGTTGAGGTCCAGGAGTACGAGCAGTACTTC.

The genes are TRBV3-1 and TRBJ2-3; D is unclear. The CDR3 totals 13 residues. The germline V and J ends were trimmed by 5 bases and 2 bases, with 8 bases remaining between them. CDR1 and CDR2 from the germline V gene are LGHDT and YNNKEL (reference sequence). The CDR3, as DNA: TGTGCCAGCAGCTTCCAAGACACAGATACGCAGTATTTT. It codes for CASSFQDTDTQYF.

This clonotype was detected only once. The chain recombines TRBV28 with TRBJ2-5; 10 bases align to TRBD2. Losses at the gene ends were 4 bases for V and 2 bases for J; bases not matched to a gene: 16. CDR1 and CDR2 (germline): MDHEN, SYDVKM. This CDR3 is built from 19 residues. CDR3 DNA sequence: TGTGCCAGCAGTTCCCCCTTTGGAACTAGCGGGGCCAGACAAGAGACCCAGTACTTC. Translation gives CASSSPFGTSGARQETQYF.

This clonotype showed up just a few times. V usage is TRBV29-1 and J usage is TRBJ2-1; 14 positions agree with TRBD2. Germline lookup yields CDR1 SQVTM and CDR2 ANQGSEA. CDR3 size: 15 residues. V shed 1 base, J shed 8 bases, and the junction held 4 bases outside the gene matches. The CDR3 DNA reads as TGCAGCGTTGAAGGACTAGCGGGGGGGTTGTATGAGCAGTTCTTC. Its protein is CSVEGLAGGLYEQFF.

As regards this clonotype: A clone one base away is much larger, so this may be a read error. V gene TRBV12-3 or TRBV12-4 combines with J gene TRBJ1-1; D is unclear. With 7 bases removed from V and 3 bases from J, the gap between germline ends came to 9 bases. The CDR3 sequence is 12 residues long. As DNA, the CDR3 is TGTGCCAGCAATCCGGGTGACACTGAAGCTTTCTTT. Amino acid sequence: CASNPGDTEAFF.

The V and J genes are TRBV28 and TRBJ2-5, with 9 bases matching TRBD1. Germline CDR1 MDHEN, CDR2 SYDVKM. The junction had 4 bases not matched to a gene; V was cut back by 3 bases and J by 5 bases. CDR3 length: 14 residues. The chain's CDR3 is CASSFTGGAETQYF. The CDR3 nucleotides read TGTGCCAGCAGTTTTACAGGGGGCGCGGAGACCCAGTACTTC. Variable domain in full (rest from reference TRBV28 and TRBJ2-5): DVKVTQSSRYLVKRTGEKVFLECVQDMDHENMFWYRQDPGLGLRLIYFSYDVKMKEKGDIPEGYSVSREKKERFSLILESASTNQTSMYLCASSFTGGAETQYFGPGTRLLVL.

The chain links TRBV7-9 to TRBJ2-1, with TRBD2 matching 10 bases. The CDR3 length is 16 residues. CDR1 is SEHNR, CDR2 FQNEAQ, per germline (reference sequence). With 5 bases clipped from V and 9 bases from J, the junction kept 13 bases outside the gene matches. CDR3 amino acids: CASSPRRAGGPSEQFF. The CDR3 nucleotides read TGTGCCAGCAGCCCTAGGCGAGCGGGGGGGCCTAGTGAGCAGTTCTTC.

This clonotype was observed a few times. The chain joins TRBV4-1 to TRBJ2-3, with D perhaps being TRBD1 or TRBD2 (5 bases each). The CDR3 is 16 amino acids. Trimming pared 4 bases from V and 4 bases from J, leaving 18 bases between. Germline V lookup: CDR1 MGHRA, CDR2 YSYEKL. The chain's CDR3 is CASSPRQTPGADTQYF. The CDR3, as DNA: TGCGCCAGCAGCCCACGACAGACCCCCGGGGCAGATACGCAGTATTTT.

The chain has TRBV6-6 and TRBJ2-5, with D tentatively TRBD1 or TRBD2 (5 bases each). Germline assignment: CDR1 MNHNY and CDR2 SVGAGI (reference sequence). CDR3 length: 13 residues. V shed 2 bases and J shed 7 bases, with 11 bases lying between them. The CDR3 protein is CASSYEGRGTQYF. CDR3 bases: TGTGCCAGCAGTTACGAGGGGCGCGGGACCCAGTACTTC.

This clonotype showed up many times. V is TRBV11-2 and J is TRBJ1-2; TRBD1 matches 7 bases. Germline CDR1 reads SGHAT; CDR2 reads FQNNGV. This CDR3 has 14 residues. J gave up 5 bases and V 5 bases, and 8 bases lay outside the gene matches. CDR3 coding DNA: TGTGCCAGCAGCACCGGGACAGTCTTATATGGCTACACCTTC. This encodes CASSTGTVLYGYTF.

This clonotype occurred a few times. The CDR3 spells CASSLRSSPLHF. As DNA, the CDR3 is TGTGCCAGCAGTCTTCGTAGTTCACCCCTCCACTTT. The chain employs TRBV12-3 or TRBV12-4 and TRBJ1-6; D is undetermined. The CDR3 runs to 12 residues. V was pared by 5 bases and J by 9 bases, with 8 bases between.